The clone carrying this T cell receptor (beta chain) was detected once. Its antigen is not known. The data were obtained in a study of cytomegalovirus exposure and HLA in healthy donors. General study findings and limits: Overall, roughly 150 TCR beta chains were annotated as cytomegalovirus-associated. What a later analysis showed was that several of the most significant clusters appeared linked to common viral pathogens. Later analysis associated a missense DCLRE1C variant with TCR beta V- and J-gene trimming. In vitro checks showed that three CMV-associated chains really do target CMV antigens.

Primers included in the PCR were 60 Vbeta and 13 Jbeta primers. Some clones are missing from TCRdb's copy, which holds only in-frame ones; the method was immunoSEQ multiplex PCR. Here the sample spans 150,000 or so clones, 82% being singletons. Germline CDR1 reads SGHDN; CDR2 reads FVKESK. Trimming left V 1 base short and J 4 bases short, with 6 bases between. There are 13 residues in the CDR3. Sequencing was carried out using PBMCs. The receptor was derived from a male donor in good health and CMV-seronegative. V usage is TRBV14 and J usage is TRBJ2-3; no clear D. CDR3 region: CASSQVPADTQYF. CDR3 DNA: TGTGCCAGCAGCCAAGTACCGGCAGATACGCAGTATTTT.